This T cell receptor beta chain was captured by sequencing in a study of shared clonotypes between healthy human individuals. General study results and limits: Larger estimated richness was generally seen in naive subsets than in memory subsets.

Some clones are missing from TCRdb's copy, which holds only in-frame ones; the method was immunoSEQ multiplex PCR. The sample yields 2 million to 2.5 million clones, under 97% seen once. Comments on this clone: Its antigen is not identified.

The CDR3 extends over 16 amino acids. Germline-derived CDR1 and CDR2 are SGHRS and YFSETQ. The V gene end was trimmed by 4 bases and the J gene end by 3 bases; junction bases not matched to a gene: 8. The sequenced sample consisted of naive CD4+ T cells sorted from blood. Subset denoted: CD45RA+ positively selected. The chain links TRBV5-1 to TRBJ2-3, with 10 positions matching TRBD2. The sequence was collected from a man between 18 and 29 years old in good health. CDR3 DNA: TGCGCCAGCAGCAGGGACGGGACTAGCGTAACAGATACGCAGTATTTT. Translation gives CASSRDGTSVTDTQYF.